This T cell receptor beta chain was retrieved from a study of Ad26.COV2.S vaccination and SARS-CoV-2 variants. The germline V gene encodes CDR1 SGDLS and CDR2 YYNGEE. This CDR3 is built from 15 residues. The V end was cut by 0 bases, the J end by 12 bases, with 18 bases between. Using immunoSEQ multiplex PCR, the repertoire was profiled, and TCRdb retains in-frame clones only, with some absent. The data hold 350,000 to 500,000 clones, with 89% observed a single time. This clone has only one observation. Regarding treatment: some 20 received Ad26.COV2.S at low or high dose, single or two shots; 5 received placebo; per-sample allocation not given. All samples were drawn on day 63, counting from the first vaccine or placebo injection.

Sample: peripheral blood, taken in a trial of Ad26.COV2.S vaccine versus placebo. The chain carries TRBV9 and TRBJ1-4; the D gene is possibly TRBD1 (5 bases). This receptor was obtained from a person between 18 and 60 years old who received the Ad26.COV2.S COVID-19 vaccine or a placebo. CDR3 loop: CASSVDPGVQGELFF. The DNA for the CDR3 is TGTGCCAGCAGCGTAGACCCGGGGGTCCAAGGGGAACTGTTTTTT.